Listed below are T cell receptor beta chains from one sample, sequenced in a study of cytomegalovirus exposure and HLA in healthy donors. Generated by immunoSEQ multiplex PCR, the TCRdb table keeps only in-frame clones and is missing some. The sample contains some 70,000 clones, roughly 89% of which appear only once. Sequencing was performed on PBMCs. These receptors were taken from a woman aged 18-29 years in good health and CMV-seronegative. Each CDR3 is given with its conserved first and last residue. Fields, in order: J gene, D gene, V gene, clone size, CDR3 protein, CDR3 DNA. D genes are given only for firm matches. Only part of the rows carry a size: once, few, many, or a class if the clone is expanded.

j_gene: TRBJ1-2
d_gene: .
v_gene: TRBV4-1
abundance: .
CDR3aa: CASSQDHRVNYGYTF
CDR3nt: TGCGCCAGCAGCCAAGATCACAGGGTTAACTATGGCTACACCTTC

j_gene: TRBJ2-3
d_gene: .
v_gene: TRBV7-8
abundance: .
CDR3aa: CASSWRANTDTQYF
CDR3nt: TGTGCCAGCAGTTGGCGGGCAAACACAGATACGCAGTATTTT

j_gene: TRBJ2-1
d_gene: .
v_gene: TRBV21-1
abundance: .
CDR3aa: CASSKACSGESGLAGAQDPFF
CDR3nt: TGTGCCAGCAGCAAAGCGTGTTCTGGGGAATCTGGACTAGCGGGAGCACAAGACCCGTTCTTC

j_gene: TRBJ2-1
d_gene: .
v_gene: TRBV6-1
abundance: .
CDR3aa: CASSDRLDSYNEQFF
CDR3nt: TGTGCCAGCAGTGATCGACTCGACTCCTACAATGAGCAGTTCTTC

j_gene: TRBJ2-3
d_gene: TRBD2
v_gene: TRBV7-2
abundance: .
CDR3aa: CASSLNGGATDTQYF
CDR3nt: TGTGCCAGCAGCTTAAACGGGGGGGCCACAGATACGCAGTATTTT

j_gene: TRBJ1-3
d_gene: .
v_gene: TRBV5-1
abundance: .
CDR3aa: CASSHGQRNTIYF
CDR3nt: TGCGCCAGCAGCCATGGACAACGGAACACCATATATTTT

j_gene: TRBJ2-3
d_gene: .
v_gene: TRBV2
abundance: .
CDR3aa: CASSLIRGMNTDTQYF
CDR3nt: TGTGCCAGCAGCCTAATAAGGGGGATGAACACAGATACGCAGTATTTT

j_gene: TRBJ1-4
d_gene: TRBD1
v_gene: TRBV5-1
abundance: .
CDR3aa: CASGAGGTEKLFF
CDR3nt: TGCGCCAGCGGAGCAGGGGGAACGGAAAAACTGTTTTTT

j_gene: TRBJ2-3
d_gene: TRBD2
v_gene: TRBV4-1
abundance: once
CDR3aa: CASSQDRAGGLLSTDTQYF
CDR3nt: TGCGCCAGCAGCCAAGATCGAGCGGGAGGGCTCCTTAGCACAGATACGCAGTATTTT

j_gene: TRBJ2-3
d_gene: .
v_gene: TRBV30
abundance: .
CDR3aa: CAWSVVGGTDTQYF
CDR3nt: TGTGCCTGGAGTGTTGTCGGAGGCACAGATACGCAGTATTTT

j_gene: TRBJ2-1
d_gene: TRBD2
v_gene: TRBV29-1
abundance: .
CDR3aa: CSVERLANEQFF
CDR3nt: TGCAGCGTCGAACGACTAGCTAACGAGCAGTTCTTC

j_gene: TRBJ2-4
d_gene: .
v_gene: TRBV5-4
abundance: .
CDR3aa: CASSLEPDRNIQYF
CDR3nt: TGTGCCAGCAGCTTGGAACCGGACAGAAACATTCAGTACTTC

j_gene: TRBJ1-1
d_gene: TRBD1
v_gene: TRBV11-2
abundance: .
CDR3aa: CASSFYAGTGLTEAFF
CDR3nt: TGTGCCAGCAGCTTCTATGCCGGGACAGGCCTCACTGAAGCTTTCTTT

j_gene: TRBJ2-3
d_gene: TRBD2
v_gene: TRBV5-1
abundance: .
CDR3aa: CASSPLSSGSTDTQYF
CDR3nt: TGCGCCAGCAGCCCCCTTTCTAGCGGGAGCACAGATACGCAGTATTTT

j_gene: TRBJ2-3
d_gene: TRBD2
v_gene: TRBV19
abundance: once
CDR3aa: CASSIERTSGSTRTQYF
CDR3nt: TGTGCCAGTAGTATAGAGCGGACTAGCGGGAGTACCCGTACGCAGTATTTT

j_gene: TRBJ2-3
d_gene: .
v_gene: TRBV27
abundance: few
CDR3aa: CASRLGGTQYF
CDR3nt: TGTGCCAGTCGCCTAGGGGGTACGCAGTATTTT

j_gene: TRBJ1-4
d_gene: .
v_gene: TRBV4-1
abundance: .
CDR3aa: CASRNLGRATNEKLFF
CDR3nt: TGCGCCAGCAGGAACCTGGGGAGGGCAACTAATGAAAAACTGTTTTTT

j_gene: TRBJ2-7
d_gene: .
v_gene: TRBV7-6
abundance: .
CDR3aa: CASSLLPNTYEQYF
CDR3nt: TGTGCCAGCAGCTTACTCCCTAATACTTACGAGCAGTACTTC

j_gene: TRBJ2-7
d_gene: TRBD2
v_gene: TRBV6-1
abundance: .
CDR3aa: CASSDQLAGVYEQYF
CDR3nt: TGTGCCAGCAGTGACCAGCTAGCGGGAGTCTACGAGCAGTACTTC

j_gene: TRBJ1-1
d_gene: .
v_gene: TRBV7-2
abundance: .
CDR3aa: CASSPLPGTEAFF
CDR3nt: TGTGCCAGCAGTCCACTCCCGGGGACTGAAGCTTTCTTT

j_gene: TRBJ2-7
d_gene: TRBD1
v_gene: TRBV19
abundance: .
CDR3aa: CASSMETGGIYEQYF
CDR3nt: TGTGCCAGTAGTATGGAGACAGGGGGCATCTACGAGCAGTACTTC

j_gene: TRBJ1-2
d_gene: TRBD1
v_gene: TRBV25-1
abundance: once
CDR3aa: CASSDQSGTAFRGYTF
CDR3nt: TGTGCCAGCAGTGACCAATCCGGGACAGCGTTCCGTGGCTACACCTTC

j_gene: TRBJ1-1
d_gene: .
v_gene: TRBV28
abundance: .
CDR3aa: CASRSAGWNEAFF
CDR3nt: TGTGCCAGCAGGTCAGCAGGGTGGAATGAAGCTTTCTTT

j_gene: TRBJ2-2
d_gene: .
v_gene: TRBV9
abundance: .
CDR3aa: CASSPRTPHNTGELFF
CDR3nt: TGTGCCAGCAGCCCCCGGACTCCCCATAACACCGGGGAGCTGTTTTTT

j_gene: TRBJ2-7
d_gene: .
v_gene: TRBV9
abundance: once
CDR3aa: CASSPHQPQGEQYF
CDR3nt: TGTGCCAGCAGCCCACATCAGCCCCAGGGCGAGCAGTACTTC

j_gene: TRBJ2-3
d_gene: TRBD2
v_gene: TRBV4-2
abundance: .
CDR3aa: CASSLGLAPDTQYF
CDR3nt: TGTGCCAGCAGCCTGGGACTAGCGCCAGATACGCAGTATTTT

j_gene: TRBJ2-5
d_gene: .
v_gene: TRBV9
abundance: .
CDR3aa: CASTRGNQETQYF
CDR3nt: TGTGCCAGCACGAGGGGGAACCAAGAGACCCAGTACTTC

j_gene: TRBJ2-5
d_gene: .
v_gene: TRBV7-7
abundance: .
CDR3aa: CASSQNLLAQETQYF
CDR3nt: TGTGCTAGCAGCCAAAACCTCTTAGCCCAAGAGACCCAGTACTTC

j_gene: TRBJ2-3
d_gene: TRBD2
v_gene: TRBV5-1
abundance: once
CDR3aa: CASSLGSIFGASGSSTDTQYF
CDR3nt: TGCGCCAGCAGCTTGGGGTCGATTTTCGGGGCTAGCGGGTCTAGCACAGATACGCAGTATTTT

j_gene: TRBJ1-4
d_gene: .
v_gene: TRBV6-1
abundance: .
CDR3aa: CASSRQLYEKLFF
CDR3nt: TGTGCCAGCAGCCGACAGCTGTATGAAAAACTGTTTTTT

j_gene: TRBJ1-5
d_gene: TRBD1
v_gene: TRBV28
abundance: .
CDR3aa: CASTRDRARPQHF
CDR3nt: TGTGCCAGCACCCGTGACAGGGCTCGGCCCCAGCATTTT

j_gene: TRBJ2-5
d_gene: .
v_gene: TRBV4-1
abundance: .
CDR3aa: CASSPRDYQETQYF
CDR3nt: TGCGCCAGCAGCCCCCGGGACTACCAAGAGACCCAGTACTTC